This T cell receptor (beta chain) emerged from a study of blood T cells in healthy people across ages. For the second PCR, which ran for about 6 to 11 cycles, a sample-barcoded 5' primer and a J-beta primer mix were used. Carrying 12 random nucleotides, a template-switch adaptor labeled each individual cDNA molecule. Any given sample supplied a minimum of 2.5 million CDR3-containing paired-end reads. One entry per CDR3 protein results from TCRdb running MiXCR on the 5' RACE reads. The repertoire holds around 1,900,000 distinct CDR3 sequences, with about two fifths as singletons. In regard to this clonotype: What it recognizes is unknown.

Germline CDR1 and CDR2: SGHVS and FNYEAQ. This CDR3 has 15 amino acids. J gave up 5 bases and V 2 bases, and 6 bases lay outside the gene matches. The study's findings and limits: Age brought a roughly linear fall in TCR beta diversity measured per million T cells.

The rearrangement joins TRBV7-6 to TRBJ1-1; the match to TRBD1 covers 9 bases. The TCR sequence derives from a human donor in good health. Sequencing input: blood. DNA for the CDR3: TGTGCCAGCAGCTTAAGGGGACAGGGAGTTACTGAAGCTTTCTTT. It is translated as CASSLRGQGVTEAFF. Full variable domain (outside the CDR3, taken from reference TRBV7-6 and TRBJ1-1): GAGVSQSPRYKVTKRGQDVALRCDPISGHVSLYWYRQALGQGPEFLTYFNYEAQQDKSGLPNDRFSAERPEGSISTLTIQRTEQRDSAMYRCASSLRGQGVTEAFFGQGTRLTVV.